One sample yielded the 4 T cell receptor beta chains listed below, sequenced in a study of OX40 agonist ivuxolimab in advanced cancers. Libraries were prepared by immunoSEQ multiplex PCR; TCRdb keeps only in-frame clonotypes and omits some of them. Among 25,000 to 35,000 clones listed, about three quarters were seen once. The sequencing here drew on CD4+ or CD8+ T cells sorted from blood, taken in a trial of the OX40 agonist ivuxolimab. These receptors were obtained from an adult with an advanced solid tumor such as melanoma, head and neck, liver or kidney cancer.

V is TRBV29-1 and J is TRBJ1-4, with D maybe TRBD1 (5 bases). Trimming took 7 bases from V and 5 from J, leaving 20 bases between them. The CDR3 is made up of 15 amino acids. Germline values: CDR1 SQVTM, CDR2 ANQGSEA. The CDR3: CSAQKMVGPNEKLFF. The CDR3 coding sequence is TGCAGCGCTCAGAAAATGGTGGGGCCCAATGAAAAACTGTTTTTT.

This sequence joins TRBV7-9 and TRBJ1-2; unclear D gene. CDR3 length: 14 residues. Between the trimmed V and J ends, which lost 1 base and 8 bases, there was a span of 14 bases. Germline loops: CDR1 SEHNR, CDR2 FQNEAQ (reference sequence). The CDR3 region is CASSLDSGRGGYTF. The DNA of the CDR3 is TGTGCCAGCAGCTTAGACTCCGGGAGAGGCGGCTACACCTTC.

The V call is TRBV29-1, the J call TRBJ1-1; D is undetermined. This CDR3 region has 12 residues. Trimming shortened V by 5 bases and J by 4 bases, and 11 bases separated the two germline ends. Germline V gene lookup returns CDR1 SQVTM and CDR2 ANQGSEA. The CDR3 here is CSVPRVGTEAFF. CDR3 DNA: TGCAGCGTTCCTAGGGTAGGCACTGAAGCTTTCTTT.

V gene TRBV5-1 combines with J gene TRBJ2-7; 8 bases align to TRBD1. V was clipped by 5 bases and J by 1 base; unmatched bases: 2. Germline V lookup: CDR1 SGHRS, CDR2 YFSETQ. CDR3 size: 13 residues. The CDR3, as DNA: TGCGCCAGCAGGGGGACAGGATCCTACGAGCAGTACTTC. Translated: CASRGTGSYEQYF.